The 32 T cell receptor beta chains presented below share a single source sample, sequenced in a study of PD-L1 blockade in urothelial cancer. Specified time point: pretreatment peripheral blood. The method was immunoSEQ multiplex PCR; TCRdb's version includes in-frame clones alone and lacks a portion of them. This sample has some 40,000 clones; around nine tenths occur once, and the top ten carry roughly 25%. The starting material was PBMCs, obtained around atezolizumab (anti-PD-L1) treatment. The receptors come from a donor aged 40 or over with urothelial cancer.

This chain connects TRBV7-2 to TRBJ1-4; tentative D call: TRBD1 (5 bases). This CDR3 has 13 amino acids. Germline loops: CDR1 SGHTA, CDR2 FQGNSA. V lost 3 bases, J lost 6 bases, and 8 bases lay in between. CDR3 sequence: CASSLGGDEKLFF. The DNA for the CDR3 is TGTGCCAGCAGCTTGGGAGGGGATGAAAAACTGTTTTTT.

The rearrangement joins TRBV6-5 to TRBJ2-7; 9 nucleotides match TRBD1. After removal of 4 bases from V and 2 bases from J, the junction contained 3 bases not matched to a gene. Germline V gene data show CDR1 as MNHEY and CDR2 as SVGAGI. The CDR3 is 14 amino acids. The DNA for the CDR3 is TGTGCCAGCAGTTCCGGGACAGGGACCTACGAGCAGTACTTC. It yields the protein CASSSGTGTYEQYF.

The chain couples TRBV5-6 to TRBJ1-1, with 8 bases matching TRBD1. CDR3 length: 16 residues. The V segment lost 2 bases and the J segment 4 bases; nucleotides outside the gene matches: 10. Germline CDR1 and CDR2: SGHDT and YYEEEE. In DNA, the CDR3 is TGTGCCAGCAGCTTCACACAGGGGGGAGAAGGCACTGAAGCTTTCTTT. It translates to CASSFTQGGEGTEAFF. Full variable domain (outside the CDR3, taken from reference TRBV5-6 and TRBJ1-1): DAGVTQSPTHLIKTRGQQVTLRCSPKSGHDTVSWYQQALGQGPQFIFQYYEEEERQRGNFPDRFSGHQFPNYSSELNVNALLLGDSALYLCASSFTQGGEGTEAFFGQGTRLTVV.

V gene TRBV18 combines with J gene TRBJ2-7; 7 bases are shared with TRBD1. CDR1 is KGHSH and CDR2 is LQKENI in the germline V gene. The CDR3 extends over 14 amino acids. The junction had 6 bases not matched to a gene; V was cut back by 3 bases and J by 4 bases. The CDR3 nucleotides are TGTGCCAGCTCACCGCTGGGACAGCCATACGAGCAGTACTTC. Residues: CASSPLGQPYEQYF.

The genes are TRBV4-1 and TRBJ1-5, with D perhaps matching TRBD1 (5 bases). Trimming left V 0 bases short and J 4 bases short, with 10 bases between. This CDR3 has 15 residues. Per the germline V gene, CDR1 is MGHRA and CDR2 is YSYEKL. In DNA, the CDR3 is TGCGCCAGCAGCCAAGAAGGGGCCAAGAATCAGCCCCAGCATTTT. This sequence encodes CASSQEGAKNQPQHF.

V gene TRBV15 combines with J gene TRBJ2-7; no firm D call. This CDR3 is 15 amino acids long. V lost 0 bases and J lost 4, with 13 bases in between. Germline values: CDR1 LNHNV, CDR2 YYDKDF (reference sequence). In DNA, the CDR3 is TGTGCCACCAGCAGAGATACCCAGTCGGGTTACGAGCAGTACTTC. Its protein product is CATSRDTQSGYEQYF.

The rearrangement joins TRBV4-3 to TRBJ1-2; TRBD1 matches at 7 bases. Germline assignment: CDR1 LGHNA and CDR2 YSLEER. The CDR3 totals 14 residues. Trimming took 1 base from V and 4 from J; bases not matched to a gene: 3. CDR3 DNA: TGCGCCAGCAGCCAAGGGAGGGGGCTCTATGGCTACACCTTC. It encodes CASSQGRGLYGYTF.

This clone was detected only once. The CDR3 region is CASSSSGTGVGYTF. CDR3 nucleotides: TGTGCCAGCTCATCTTCCGGGACAGGGGTTGGCTACACCTTC. The chain uses TRBV18 and TRBJ1-2; 10 bases map to TRBD1. The CDR3 extends over 14 amino acids. With 5 bases clipped from V and 7 bases from J, the junction kept 7 bases outside the gene matches. Germline V CDR1 and CDR2: KGHSH, LQKENI.

The CDR3 nucleotides read TGTGCCAGCAGTGTCCTGGGGGGTCAGCCCCAGCATTTT. Protein sequence: CASSVLGGQPQHF. The V call is TRBV6-4, the J call TRBJ1-5; possibly TRBD1 for D (5 bases). The V gene's germline CDR1 is MRHNA and CDR2 SNTAGT. The length of the CDR3 is 13 residues. V dropped 4 bases and J dropped 6 bases, with 10 bases sitting between them.

CDR3: CASSLGSGQGEGKLFF. The CDR3 DNA reads as TGTGCCAGCAGCTTGGGGAGCGGACAGGGGGAGGGAAAACTGTTTTTT. The V gene is TRBV5-4, the J gene TRBJ1-4, with TRBD1 matching over 10 bases. Germline V gives CDR1 SGHNT, CDR2 YYREEE (reference sequence). The V and J ends lost 0 bases and 10 bases, in that order; junction bases with no gene match: 9. The CDR3 spans 16 residues.

The J gene is TRBJ1-5, the V gene TRBV9, with TRBD1 matching 7 bases. J was trimmed by 2 bases and V by 3 bases; bases with no gene match: 2. Germline assignment: CDR1 SGDLS and CDR2 YYNGEE. The CDR3 spans 14 residues. The CDR3 sequence is CASSATGGNQPQHF. The CDR3 DNA is TGTGCCAGCAGCGCCACAGGGGGCAATCAGCCCCAGCATTTT. The variable domain in full, with the rest retrieved from reference TRBV9 and TRBJ1-5, is DSGVTQTPKHLITATGQRVTLRCSPRSGDLSVYWYQQSLDQGLQFLIQYYNGEERAKGNILERFSAQQFPDLHSELNLSSLELGDSALYFCASSATGGNQPQHFGDGTRLSIL.

The chain employs TRBV13 and TRBJ2-2, with TRBD2 identical over 8 bases. Germline CDR1 reads PRHDT; CDR2 reads FYEKMQ (reference sequence). With V trimmed by 6 bases and J by 8 bases, 11 bases remained unmatched. CDR3 length: 15 residues. This CDR3 is CASRQRGGSSGELFF. The CDR3 DNA follows: TGTGCCAGCAGGCAACGGGGGGGGAGTTCGGGGGAGCTGTTTTTT.

The J gene is TRBJ2-2, the V gene TRBV11-2; TRBD2 is a possible D gene (5 bases). The V gene's germline CDR1 is SGHAT and CDR2 FQNNGV. The CDR3 length is 16 residues. The V and J ends lost 4 bases and 1 base respectively, with 13 bases between them. CDR3 bases: TGTGCCAGCAGCTCGGCGCGGGTCTTGAACACCGGGGAGCTGTTTTTT. It is translated as CASSSARVLNTGELFF.

The chain employs TRBV18 and TRBJ1-5, with TRBD1 matching over 7 bases. This CDR3 region has 15 residues. The junction had 1 base not matched to a gene; V was cut back by 1 base and J by 1 base. The germline gives CDR1 KGHSH, CDR2 LQKENI. CDR3 DNA sequence: TGTGCCAGCTCACCACAGGGGGCCAGCAATCAGCCCCAGCATTTT. It is translated as CASSPQGASNQPQHF.

The genes are TRBV7-9 and TRBJ1-2, with 10 bases that match TRBD1. Looked up from germline, CDR1 is SEHNR and CDR2 is FQNEAQ (reference sequence). V dropped 1 base and J dropped 6; count of bases not matched to a gene: 5. The CDR3 totals 15 residues. Here the CDR3 DNA reads TGTGCCAGCAGCTTAGGCAGGACAGGGGGGGATGGCTACACCTTC. Translated: CASSLGRTGGDGYTF. Full variable domain (remainder filled in from reference TRBV7-9 and TRBJ1-2): DTGVSQNPRHKITKRGQNVTFRCDPISEHNRLYWYRQTLGQGPEFLTYFQNEAQLEKSRLLSDRFSAERPKGSFSTLEIQRTEQGDSAMYLCASSLGRTGGDGYTFGSGTRLTVV.

V usage is TRBV7-2 and J usage is TRBJ2-7; TRBD1 matches at 7 bases. This CDR3 is 14 amino acids long. Losses at the gene ends were 2 bases for V and 3 bases for J; bases not matched to a gene: 4. Germline values: CDR1 SGHTA, CDR2 FQGNSA. CDR3 in amino acids: CASSLSPGGYEQYF. CDR3 bases: TGTGCCAGCAGCTTATCACCAGGGGGCTACGAGCAGTACTTC.

This clone appeared a single time. The chain has TRBV9 and TRBJ2-2, with 7 bases matching TRBD2. The J segment lost 2 bases and the V segment lost 2 bases, leaving 6 bases of the junction unmatched. Looked up from germline, CDR1 is SGDLS and CDR2 is YYNGEE. There are 16 residues in the CDR3. This chain's CDR3 is CASSVTGGSNTGELFF. For the CDR3, the DNA is TGTGCCAGCAGCGTGACGGGCGGGAGTAACACCGGGGAGCTGTTTTTT.

This clone is classed as medium-sized (0.01 to 0.1%). The chain has TRBV30 and TRBJ2-5, with no clear D. The V end lost 4 bases, the J end lost 5 bases, and 14 bases lay between the germline ends. Germline V gives CDR1 GTSNPN, CDR2 SVGIG (reference sequence). This CDR3 has 13 amino acids. In DNA, the CDR3 is TGTGCCTGGACCCCCCGGCCGCGGGAGACCCAGTACTTC. It specifies CAWTPRPRETQYF.

This chain links TRBV2 with TRBJ1-4; D remains ambiguous. This CDR3 is 11 amino acids long. V lost 8 bases to trimming and J lost 8 bases, with 9 bases between them. Germline assignment: CDR1 SNHLY and CDR2 FYNNEI. Here the CDR3 DNA reads TGTGCCAGCGAGTCAGGAGAAAAACTGTTTTTT. Translating it yields CASESGEKLFF.

This sequence joins TRBV11-3 and TRBJ1-2, with TRBD1 identical over 11 bases. Unmatched junction bases numbered 5, after V lost 4 bases and J lost 4 bases. In germline, CDR1 is SGHNT, CDR2 YENEEA. The CDR3 contains 15 residues. The CDR3 protein is CASSSPGQGGYGYTF. DNA of the CDR3: TGTGCCAGCAGCTCCCCGGGACAGGGGGGCTATGGCTACACCTTC.

The chain joins TRBV5-1 to TRBJ2-1; 10 nucleotides line up with TRBD2. The CDR3 runs 18 residues. Germline assignment: CDR1 SGHRS and CDR2 YFSETQ. J gave up 8 bases and V 0 bases, and 14 bases lay outside the gene matches. CDR3 nucleotides: TGCGCCAGCAGCTTGGCCTCTAGCGGGAGTTTCTTTGGGGATGAGCAGTTCTTC. Residues: CASSLASSGSFFGDEQFF.

This clone was observed once. J is TRBJ2-3 and V is TRBV30; 9 nucleotides align to TRBD2. V dropped 5 bases and J dropped 2; count of bases not matched to a gene: 8. This CDR3 is 15 amino acids long. CDR1 GTSNPN and CDR2 SVGIG come from the germline V gene (reference sequence). Here the CDR3 reads CAWGGASGTTDTQYF. CDR3 DNA sequence: TGTGCCTGGGGGGGGGCTAGCGGGACCACAGATACGCAGTATTTT.

This sequence joins TRBV28 and TRBJ1-1; 8 nucleotides align to TRBD1. V gave up 4 bases and J gave up 4 bases; unmatched junction bases: 11. Germline CDR1 and CDR2: MDHEN and SYDVKM. This CDR3 is 16 amino acids long. CDR3: CASSWGQAKGATEAFF. The CDR3, as DNA: TGTGCCAGCAGTTGGGGACAGGCTAAGGGGGCCACTGAAGCTTTCTTT. The full variable domain, its missing parts supplied by reference TRBV28 and TRBJ1-1, is DVKVTQSSRYLVKRTGEKVFLECVQDMDHENMFWYRQDPGLGLRLIYFSYDVKMKEKGDIPEGYSVSREKKERFSLILESASTNQTSMYLCASSWGQAKGATEAFFGQGTRLTVV.

The CDR3 spells CASSPGHLYEQYF. The CDR3 DNA is TGTGCCAGCAGCCCGGGACACCTCTACGAGCAGTACTTC. The chain recombines TRBV25-1 with TRBJ2-7; TRBD1 might be the D (6 bases). Trimming took off 6 bases at V and 3 bases at J, with 12 bases between the two ends. The CDR3 consists of 13 residues. Germline V CDR1 and CDR2: MGHDK, SYGVNS.

The rearrangement links TRBV5-1 to TRBJ2-5, with 10 bases aligning to TRBD2. CDR3 length equals 15 residues. CDR1 and CDR2 (germline): SGHRS, YFSETQ. J gave up 2 bases and V 7 bases, and 8 bases lay outside the gene matches. The CDR3 sequence is CASRRTSGTQETQYF. The CDR3, as DNA: TGCGCCAGCCGACGGACTAGCGGCACTCAAGAGACCCAGTACTTC.

V usage is TRBV27 and J usage is TRBJ2-1, with D maybe TRBD2 (5 bases). The CDR3 is made up of 13 amino acids. CDR1 and CDR2 from the germline V gene are MNHEY and SMNVEV (reference sequence). Trimming removed 6 bases at V and 5 bases at J, with 11 bases between. The CDR3 region is CASSPRLNNEQFF. In DNA form, the CDR3 reads TGTGCCAGCAGCCCGAGACTAAACAATGAGCAGTTCTTC.

The J gene is TRBJ2-1, the V gene TRBV11-2, with 8 bases identical to TRBD1. Germline V CDR1 and CDR2: SGHAT, FQNNGV. V lost 5 bases to trimming and J lost 3 bases; unmatched junction nucleotides: 6. The CDR3 has 15 amino acids. The CDR3 nucleotides are TGTGCCAGCAGCCCTCGGACAGGGCGCTACAATGAGCAGTTCTTC. As protein: CASSPRTGRYNEQFF.

The chain uses TRBV9 and TRBJ2-3, with 12 positions matching TRBD2. CDR1 is SGDLS and CDR2 is YYNGEE in the germline V gene. The CDR3 has 17 residues. V shed 3 bases, J shed 5 bases, and the junction held 10 bases outside the gene matches. CDR3 amino acids: CASSAGGLAGGGDTQYF. The CDR3 DNA follows: TGTGCCAGCAGCGCCGGGGGTCTAGCGGGAGGGGGAGATACGCAGTATTTT.

CDR3 in amino acids: CASGSVTSSGYTF. In DNA form, the CDR3 reads TGTGCTAGTGGTTCGGTGACATCGAGCGGCTACACCTTC. This rearrangement joins TRBV12-5 to TRBJ1-2; D remains unclear. Germline values: CDR1 LGHNT, CDR2 FRNRAP. With 4 bases removed from V and 8 bases from J, the gap between germline ends came to 14 bases. The CDR3 runs 13 residues.

The genes are TRBV5-4 and TRBJ2-1; D is perhaps TRBD2 (5 bases). The CDR3 runs to 18 residues. Trimming cost V 0 bases and J 0 bases, with 16 bases left between them. Germline CDR1 is SGHNT and CDR2 is YYREEE (reference sequence). CDR3 in DNA: TGTGCCAGCAGCTTGGGGCTAGCCCAATGGAGCTCCTACAATGAGCAGTTCTTC. Protein product: CASSLGLAQWSSYNEQFF. The variable domain in full, with the rest retrieved from reference TRBV5-4 and TRBJ2-1, is ETGVTQSPTHLIKTRGQQVTLRCSSQSGHNTVSWYQQALGQGPQFIFQYYREEENGRGNFPPRFSGLQFPNYSSELNVNALELDDSALYLCASSLGLAQWSSYNEQFFGPGTRLTVL.

V is TRBV30 and J is TRBJ2-3, with 9 bases identical to TRBD1. The V segment lost 8 bases and the J segment 3 bases; nucleotides outside the gene matches: 9. Germline V gene lookup returns CDR1 GTSNPN and CDR2 SVGIG (reference sequence). The CDR3 runs 14 residues. CDR3 residues: CAGGDRAVTDTQYF. CDR3 sequence (DNA): TGTGCCGGGGGGGACAGGGCGGTGACAGATACGCAGTATTTT.

The chain joins TRBV7-2 to TRBJ2-7, with 10 nucleotides matching TRBD1. The CDR3 covers 15 residues. Germline V CDR1 and CDR2: SGHTA, FQGNSA. Trimming took 0 bases from V and 7 from J; bases not matched to a gene: 6. This CDR3 is CASSLARQGQGEQYF. CDR3 DNA: TGTGCCAGCAGCTTAGCGCGACAGGGACAGGGGGAGCAGTACTTC.